This TCR beta chain appears in the sequencing data of a study of identical twins. Unique molecular identifiers were present on the cDNA, and a universal primer site came from template switching. TCRdb re-called the 5' RACE reads with MiXCR, one entry per CDR3 protein. The sample comprises roughly 570,000 distinct CDR3 sequences, just under 10% of which are singletons, and roughly 3.2% rests with the top ten. In its sample, this clonotype was seen many times. Its antigen is not known. The CDR3 totals 15 residues. Germline CDR1 ENHRY, CDR2 SYGVKD. V was shortened by 6 bases and J by 4 bases, with 15 bases between the two germline ends. Study-level findings and limits: Out-of-frame TCR alpha sharing in monozygotic twins exceeded recombination model predictions.

This sample was also put to use in a study of yellow fever vaccine responses in identical twins. That work adds: Twin vaccine T cell responses reportedly seemed partly convergent, partly personalized.

The clonotype was recovered from a woman aged 18-29 years in good health. Sequencing was carried out using PBMCs. The chain is built from TRBV10-3 and TRBJ1-4; no firm D call. CDR3 coding DNA: TGTGCCATCAGCGACGGAGACGACCTTAATGAAAAACTGTTTTTT. It codes for CAISDGDDLNEKLFF.